Below, 15 T cell receptor beta chains from the same sample are listed, as sequenced in a study of post-analysis software for immune sequencing data (dated by TCRdb to between 2015 and 2017). What the research found in general, with its limitations: Patients showed significantly higher frequencies than controls for a handful of TRBV segments, among them TRBV5-6, TRBV5-1 and TRBV20-1.

These receptors lack a known antigen. The method was PCR. TCRdb lists the instrument as Illumina HiSeq 2500. To reduce PCR and sequencing biases, unique molecular identifiers were built into the TCR beta cDNA libraries. Starting from the raw public reads, TCRdb applied fastp trimming at Q25, assembled clones with MiXCR and retained in-frame beta chains. Every CDR3 protein is listed once, alongside the most common genes and DNA of its rows. The sample table shows hundreds of thousands of distinct CDR3 sequences, and less than 35% are seen once. The ten largest clones take up more than 0.45% of the sample. Input material: blood. The receptors were gathered from a girl aged 5-17 years with multiple sclerosis.

V usage is TRBV15 and J usage is TRBJ2-3, with a possible D match to TRBD2 (5 bases). CDR1 LNHNV and CDR2 YYDKDF come from the germline V gene (reference sequence). V dropped 1 base and J dropped 4 bases, with 9 bases sitting between them. The CDR3 is made up of 14 amino acids. CDR3 amino acids: CATSRGLAADTQYF. The CDR3 nucleotides are TGTGCCACCAGCAGAGGCCTAGCTGCAGATACGCAGTATTTT.

V and J are TRBV5-6 and TRBJ2-3, with D uncertain. CDR3 size: 14 residues. The germline V gene encodes CDR1 SGHDT and CDR2 YYEEEE. Between the trimmed V and J ends, which lost 4 bases and 3 bases, there was a span of 12 bases. CDR3 amino acids: CASSPLKATDTQYF. CDR3 coding DNA: TGTGCCAGCAGCCCACTGAAGGCGACAGATACGCAGTATTTT.

This clonotype was found a few times. The gene calls are TRBV6-2 or TRBV6-3 and TRBJ2-3; D assignment may be TRBD1 or TRBD2 (5 bases each). Looked up from germline, CDR1 is MNHEY and CDR2 is SVGEGT. V lost 2 bases and J 6 bases, leaving 15 bases between the germline ends. The CDR3 has 15 amino acids. The CDR3 loop is CASSYRGEGSDTQYF. The CDR3 DNA reads as TGTGCCAGCAGTTACAGGGGTGAGGGATCGGATACGCAGTATTTT.

The chain employs TRBV15 and TRBJ2-3; TRBD1 matches at 7 bases. V trimming: 5 bases; J trimming: 4 bases; junction bases outside the gene matches: 9. In germline, CDR1 is LNHNV, CDR2 YYDKDF (reference sequence). The CDR3 contains 15 residues. The CDR3 nucleotides read TGTGCCACCAGCCTGCGGACAGGAGGTCCAGATACGCAGTATTTT. Translated: CATSLRTGGPDTQYF.

The chain combines TRBV20-1 with TRBJ1-5; D is undetermined. The germline V and J ends were trimmed by 5 bases and 1 base, with 9 bases remaining between them. Germline lookup yields CDR1 DFQATT and CDR2 SNEGSKA (reference sequence). This CDR3 comprises 13 residues. CDR3 in DNA: TGCAGTGCTGGGAGTTTGAGCAATCAGCCCCAGCATTTT. Translated: CSAGSLSNQPQHF.

V and J are TRBV6-5 and TRBJ2-1, with D tentatively TRBD1 (5 bases). Per the germline V gene, CDR1 is MNHEY and CDR2 is SVGAGI. There are 16 residues in the CDR3. V was clipped by 6 bases and J by 3 bases, with 18 bases between them. CDR3 DNA: TGTGCCAGCAGCCACTTACCCAGCGACAGCTACAATGAGCAGTTCTTC. Translated: CASSHLPSDSYNEQFF.

The J gene is TRBJ2-3, the V gene TRBV6-6; D tentatively reads TRBD1 or TRBD2 (5 bases each). The germline gives CDR1 MNHNY, CDR2 SVGAGI (reference sequence). V was trimmed by 8 bases and J by 4 bases, leaving 16 bases between them. The CDR3 has 14 amino acids. The CDR3 loop is CASDDWDVADTQYF. For the CDR3, the DNA is TGTGCCAGCGATGACTGGGACGTCGCAGATACGCAGTATTTT.

This chain joins TRBV7-2 and TRBJ2-1; TRBD2 might be the D (6 bases). There are 14 residues in the CDR3. Germline loops: CDR1 SGHTA, CDR2 FQGNSA. V was shortened by 5 bases and J by 10 bases, with 18 bases between the two germline ends. The CDR3 is CASSRTTGSYEQFF. The CDR3 DNA sequence: TGTGCCAGCAGCCGGACTACGGGATCCTACGAGCAGTTCTTC.

This clonotype came up a few times. The chain is built from TRBV7-9 and TRBJ2-1; 12 bases align to TRBD2. V trimming: 5 bases; J trimming: 4 bases; junction bases outside the gene matches: 9. This CDR3 region has 17 residues. Per germline, CDR1 SEHNR and CDR2 FQNEAQ (reference sequence). The CDR3 sequence: CASSPRRTSGEYNEQFF. CDR3 coding DNA: TGTGCCAGCAGCCCCCGCCGGACTAGCGGGGAATACAATGAGCAGTTCTTC.

The V gene is TRBV7-2, the J gene TRBJ1-2, with 7 positions matching TRBD1. This CDR3 spans 14 amino acids. Unmatched junction bases numbered 9, after V lost 5 bases and J lost 6 bases. Germline-derived CDR1 and CDR2 are SGHTA and FQGNSA. The CDR3: CASSLNDREHGYTF. As DNA, the CDR3 is TGTGCCAGCAGCCTCAACGACAGGGAACATGGCTACACCTTC.

The V call is TRBV7-2, the J call TRBJ2-7; 7 nucleotides agree with TRBD1. This CDR3 is 14 amino acids long. The ends lost 5 bases at V and 2 bases at J; junction bases unmatched: 6. Germline assignment: CDR1 SGHTA and CDR2 FQGNSA. In DNA form, the CDR3 reads TGTGCCAGCAGCGTAAACAGGGGAGCCTACGAGCAGTACTTC. It is translated as CASSVNRGAYEQYF. Variable domain in full (rest from reference TRBV7-2 and TRBJ2-7): GAGVSQSPSNKVTEKGKDVELRCDPISGHTALYWYRQSLGQGLEFLIYFQGNSAPDKSGLPSDRFSAERTGGSVSTLTIQRTQQEDSAVYLCASSVNRGAYEQYFGPGTRLTVT.

This clonotype showed up just a few times. V is TRBV9 and J is TRBJ1-2; D is perhaps TRBD1 (6 bases). This CDR3 comprises 16 residues. V was shortened by 2 bases and J by 3 bases, with 17 bases between the two germline ends. The germline V gene encodes CDR1 SGDLS and CDR2 YYNGEE. The chain's CDR3 is CASSVGITGWDYGYTF. The CDR3 DNA reads as TGTGCCAGCAGCGTGGGCATTACAGGGTGGGACTATGGCTACACCTTC.

The CDR3 loop reads CSVEDRRAEGNEKLFF. The CDR3 DNA reads as TGCAGCGTTGAAGATCGGAGGGCAGAGGGTAATGAAAAACTGTTTTTT. V is TRBV29-1 and J is TRBJ1-4; the D is unclear. V shed 0 bases and J shed 4 bases, with 15 bases lying between them. The CDR3 length is 16 residues. Germline V gives CDR1 SQVTM, CDR2 ANQGSEA.

This clonotype was detected ten times or more. The genes are TRBV29-1 and TRBJ2-1; the D is unclear. The V end was cut by 3 bases, the J end by 12 bases, with 18 bases between. Germline V gene lookup returns CDR1 SQVTM and CDR2 ANQGSEA. The CDR3 is 13 amino acids. CDR3 residues: CSVEAQRQRWQFF. CDR3 DNA sequence: TGCAGCGTTGAGGCCCAGAGGCAGCGCTGGCAGTTCTTC.

V and J are TRBV4-3 and TRBJ2-1, with TRBD2 matching over 7 bases. CDR3 size: 19 residues. The J segment lost 2 bases and the V segment lost 0 bases, leaving 13 bases of the junction unmatched. Germline V gene lookup returns CDR1 LGHNA and CDR2 YSLEER. The CDR3 region is CASSQDGSLEGGPYNEQFF. DNA of the CDR3: TGCGCCAGCAGCCAAGATGGGTCCCTTGAGGGAGGGCCCTACAATGAGCAGTTCTTC.